Each of the 9 T cell receptor beta chains below was sequenced from the same sample in a study of tumor-infiltrating lymphocytes in primary liver carcinoma. The researchers obtained blood RNA from unsorted whole blood and also extracted germline DNA. Researchers generated TCR beta cDNA from roughly 520 ng of total RNA, relying on a constant-region primer. Generation of the TCR beta libraries relied on three nested multiplex PCR rounds using slightly modified ARM-PCR. With TRBV1-TRBV30 forward primers and a C-beta reverse primer, the first two PCR rounds were run for around 11 cycles each. Each CDR3 protein gets one entry after TCRdb re-called the multiplex PCR reads with MiXCR. The table shows a few hundred thousand distinct CDR3 sequences, with about three fifths occurring only once. The sample was peripheral blood. The receptor set was obtained from a woman between 25 and 40 years old with primary liver carcinoma and hepatitis B virus infection.

The V and J genes are TRBV12-3 or TRBV12-4 and TRBJ1-4; D is possibly TRBD1 (6 bases). Trimming left V 6 bases short and J 3 bases short, with 14 bases between. The CDR3 loop spans 15 amino acids. CDR3 loop: CASSSQGTANEKLFF. The CDR3 bases are TGTGCCAGCAGCTCACAGGGAACCGCTAATGAAAAACTGTTTTTT.

Concerning this clonotype: The junction departs from germline at one end; a sequencing error may be responsible. The chain links TRBV29-1 to TRBJ1-2; no definite D call. This CDR3 is built from 11 residues. Germline V lookup: CDR1 SQVTM, CDR2 ANQGSEA. CDR3 protein: CSVEGVYGFTF. The CDR3 DNA reads as TGCAGCGTTGAAGGGGTGTATGGCTTCACCTTC.

On this clonotype itself: It may be a read error: a sequence one base away is much more abundant. This chain links TRBV12-3 or TRBV12-4 with TRBJ2-1; TRBD2 is a possible D gene (5 bases). V lost 3 bases and J lost 10, with 13 bases in between. There are 13 residues in the CDR3. DNA for the CDR3: TGTGCCAGCAGTTTCGGGGTGATGAAAGAGCAGTTCTTC. It codes for CASSFGVMKEQFF.

A remark on this clonotype: The CDR3 carries no conserved terminal phenylalanine or tryptophan, so it likely arises from a read error. The gene calls are TRBV29-1 and TRBJ1-2, with D perhaps TRBD1 (5 bases). The CDR3 runs 12 residues. Germline CDR1 reads SQVTM; CDR2 reads ANQGSEA. V was clipped by 8 bases and J by 7 bases, with 17 bases between them. The CDR3 region has the DNA TGCAGCATCCCCGGGGGGGTGGCTGGCTACACCCTC. This translates into CSIPGGVAGYTL.

Regarding this clonotype: This sequence may be a read error, since a much larger clone differs from it by one base. V gene TRBV12-3 or TRBV12-4 combines with J gene TRBJ2-1, with 7 nucleotides matching TRBD2. The CDR3 is 14 amino acids. With 6 bases clipped from V and 2 bases from J, the junction kept 4 bases outside the gene matches. CDR3 residues: CASSYGLAYNEQFF. CDR3 DNA: TGTGCCAGCAGCTATGGACTAGCCTACAATGAGCAGTTCTTC.

In the case of this clonotype: A clone one base away is much larger, so this may be a read error. The CDR3 does not end in the conserved phenylalanine or tryptophan, so this is likely a read error. DNA of the CDR3: TGTGCTAGTGGTTACTCAGGGTTCCCTGAAGCTTTCCTT. It is translated as CASGYSGFPEAFL. The chain recombines TRBV12-5 with TRBJ1-1, with D perhaps TRBD1 (5 bases). The ends were cut back, 4 bases at V and 6 bases at J, with 12 bases in the middle. This CDR3 spans 13 amino acids. CDR1 and CDR2 from the germline V gene are LGHNT and FRNRAP.

J is TRBJ1-6 and V is TRBV7-8; unclear D gene. Per the germline V gene, CDR1 is SGHVS and CDR2 is FQNEAQ. This CDR3 comprises 16 residues. V lost 1 base, J lost 10 bases, and 17 bases lay in between. The DNA for the CDR3 is TGTGCCAGCAGCTTAGTTGGGGATGTGGCTACGTCACCCCTCCACTTT. Translating gives CASSLVGDVATSPLHF.

This clonotype is labeled as medium-sized. This chain connects TRBV6-5 to TRBJ2-2, with 9 bases aligning to TRBD2. CDR1 and CDR2 from the germline V gene are MNHEY and SVGAGI. This CDR3 contains 16 residues. With 3 bases clipped from V and 0 bases from J, the junction kept 2 bases outside the gene matches. The CDR3 DNA reads TGTGCCAGCAGTTATGGACTAGCGCCGAACACCGGGGAGCTGTTTTTT. Amino acids: CASSYGLAPNTGELFF.

Worth noting for this clonotype: This sequence may be a read error, since a much larger clone differs from it by one base. V and J are TRBV29-1 and TRBJ1-3; D is undetermined. The CDR3 runs 12 residues. CDR1 and CDR2 from the germline V gene are SQVTM and ANQGSEA. V dropped 3 bases and J dropped 4 bases, with 7 bases sitting between them. The CDR3 coding sequence is TGCAGCGTTGACCCGGTAGGAAACACCATATATTTT. Protein: CSVDPVGNTIYF.